This T cell receptor (beta chain) was retrieved from a study of Graves' ophthalmopathy and Graves' hyperthyroidism (dated by TCRdb to 2017 to 2018). At the level of the whole study: Peripheral blood samples were taken at the time of initial diagnosis, before any treatment was given. The study used signatures of the TCR beta repertoire to tell Graves' ophthalmopathy apart from Graves' hyperthyroidism and to predict which patients would progress to ophthalmopathy. In total, some 130 blood samples were TCR-sequenced: roughly 45 ophthalmopathy, over 70 hyperthyroidism and approximately 17 hyperthyroidism-to-ophthalmopathy patients. To explore V-J signatures that distinguish ophthalmopathy from hyperthyroidism, a discovery set of under 110 patients was enrolled, made up of approximately 45 with ophthalmopathy and 57 with stable hyperthyroidism. For independent validation, a separate cohort was made up of around 18 hyperthyroidism patients plus 17 patients who later progressed from hyperthyroidism to ophthalmopathy. T-cell repertoires of thyroid tissue and blood were compared in over 5 hyperthyroidism patients. After sampling, hyperthyroidism patients received methimazole starting at 30 mg daily, and ophthalmopathy patients received high-dose intravenous methylprednisolone. The 80 to 100 discovery patients were randomly divided into training and test sets at a 7:3 ratio.

Hyperthyroidism was defined as stable when no progression to ophthalmopathy occurred within 18 months of follow-up. Hyperthyroidism patients were newly diagnosed, with disease duration under 2 months, and aged 18 to 65 years. Patients with other autoimmune diseases, uncontrolled infections, pregnancy or lactation were excluded. Clinical symptoms, serum thyroxine, TRAb, thyroid ultrasound and orbital computed tomography formed the basis of the diagnosis. Using Ficoll-Paque density gradient centrifugation, PBMCs were isolated from 9 to 10 ml of fresh peripheral blood. Total RNA was extracted using Trizol reagent, and RNA quality was checked on an Agilent 2100 Bioanalyzer. The germline V gene provides CDR1 ENHRY and CDR2 SYGVKD. The cysteine opens and the phenylalanine closes a CDR3 of 13 amino acids. The entry retains the CDR3 DNA only, 39 bases that are in frame from base 1. For this chain, trimming is 8 bases at the V end and 0 bases at the J end, and the number of junction bases without a gene match is 3.

Broader findings and caveats from the paper: Most of the expanded thyroid clonotypes with a frequency above 0.001 were also detected in blood, and it was suggested that the thyroid immune response may be reflected by blood repertoires. Sample size was not statistically predetermined, and group allocation was not concealed from the investigators. In cross-validation, the 13-signature model distinguished ophthalmopathy from stable hyperthyroidism with just over 85% sensitivity and approximately 81% specificity, while in the test set the corresponding values were roughly 80% and 75%. In validation, the model predicted ophthalmopathy progression with 55% to 71% sensitivity and around 72% specificity; 12 predicted patients were CT-confirmed with GO in a median of about 7.1 months.

For repertoire sequencing, TCR beta CDR3 regions were amplified from RNA transcripts. A first-round RT-PCR used HTBI primers with the Qiagen OneStep RT-PCR kit, followed by a second-round multiplex PCR, size selection and purification. Libraries were sequenced on an Illumina HiSeq2000 using paired-end 100 bp reads. On the authors' methods: SOAPnuke was used to process the reads, removing any read that contained adapters or uncalled bases, had a mean Phred below 15, or lacked an exact match to the constant primer or identifier. High-quality paired reads were merged with COPE v1.2.5. Unique nucleotide sequences were defined as clonotypes and aligned to IMGT TRB V, D and J references using MiTCR v1.1. Analysis was restricted to V-J combinations with a frequency above 0.0001, which covered about 99% of repertoires. A TCR clonal expansion and chaos score per V-J combination was defined as the ratio of F50 clonal expansion to chaos observed in the TCRdist matrix. Welch's t-statistics and random forest were used to narrow the features down to around 13 V-J combinations, which were then fed into a naive Bayes classifier. The similarity between thyroid and blood repertoires was quantified using the Morisita-Horn index. TCRdb took the public reads, trimmed them with fastp at Q25, ran MiXCR for clone calling and kept in-frame beta chains. Entries that share a CDR3 protein sequence are merged under the most common genes and DNA. TCRdb's processing, not the authors', yielded these V and J calls. The sample table lists 680,000 or so distinct CDR3 sequences, 22% of them with a count of one. The biggest ten clones account for roughly 7.4% of the sample.

This clonotype was found many times. Its antigen has not been determined. No quality values exist for individual bases; no much larger clone is one base distant. The clonotype originates from a woman younger than 35 with stable Graves' hyperthyroidism. Some clones in this sample may be carry-over from other donors' samples. Donor details come from another sample of the same person, matched by shared clones. The sequencing input was peripheral blood. The sequence joins TRBV10-3 to TRBJ1-2; TRBD1 fits 7 bases in the junction. The CDR3 is CAISGTANYGYTF. The sequenced DNA is TGTGCCATCTCCGGGACAGCTAACTATGGCTACACCTTC.